The clone carrying this TCR beta chain was seen only a few times. What it binds is not known. The data stem from a study of early T cells in non-severe SARS-CoV-2 infection. Study details: The chains were unpaired, and the sequenced material was bulk RNA from unsorted whole blood. Overall study results and limits: Using VDJdb, the matching emphasized anti-spike CD8 responses while missing private and CD4 specificities.

As part of library construction, unique molecular identifiers were attached to individual cDNA molecules. From the 5' RACE reads, TCRdb called clonotypes with MiXCR, one entry per CDR3 protein. The sample holds 85,000 to 100,000 distinct CDR3 sequences, approximately 17% seen once. The source of this sequence is an adult who was a healthcare worker with PCR-confirmed SARS-CoV-2 infection or an uninfected control (not recorded which). The specimen sequenced was whole blood.

CDR3 in DNA: TGTGCCAGCAGACACCGGGACGTCAACACAGATACGCAGTATTTT. It yields the protein CASRHRDVNTDTQYF. The gene calls are TRBV2 and TRBJ2-3; D tentatively reads TRBD1 or TRBD2 (5 bases each). CDR1 and CDR2 (germline): SNHLY, FYNNEI. V lost 6 bases, J lost 2 bases, and 15 bases lay in between. The CDR3 contains 15 residues.